This T cell receptor (beta chain) derives from a study of identical twins. The authors used template switching to add a universal primer site and gave cDNA unique molecular identifiers. TCRdb fed the 5' RACE reads into MiXCR, producing one record per CDR3 protein. The data show 300,000 or so distinct CDR3 sequences, 8% to 9.5% seen once. This clonotype showed up just a few times. The antigen is unknown. General observations from the study: Compared with unrelated sharing, twin-shared out-of-frame alpha sequences had more low-probability sequences. Twin sharing of out-of-frame TCR alpha was underestimated by models in monozygotic pairs. In beta out-of-frame sequences, the excess sharing between twins was weaker.

The length of the CDR3 is 15 residues. J lost 8 bases, V lost 0 bases, and 6 bases had no gene match. These data also featured in a second study, about yellow fever vaccine responses in identical twins.

V usage is TRBV12-3 or TRBV12-4 and J usage is TRBJ1-3; 8 nucleotides line up with TRBD1. This TCR came from a woman younger than 30 in good health. The specimen sequenced was CD8+ T cells sorted from blood. CDR3 sequence: CASSLAAGGADTIYF. In nucleotides, the CDR3 is TGTGCCAGCAGTTTAGCGGCAGGGGGCGCGGACACCATATATTTT.